These 23 T cell receptor beta chains originate from one sample sequenced in a study of T cell responses to AZD1222 COVID-19 vaccine. Here immunoSEQ multiplex PCR was the method, and the copy in TCRdb shows in-frame clones only, minus some. Among around 190,000 clones, around nine tenths were seen once, and the ten largest hold 11%. The sequences come from peripheral blood, collected 28 days after the second AZD1222 dose. The source of these receptors is an adult who received the AZD1222 COVID-19 vaccine.

The rearrangement links TRBV7-9 to TRBJ1-2; 7 nucleotides agree with TRBD1. This CDR3 comprises 13 residues. Germline CDR1 reads SEHNR; CDR2 reads FQNEAQ (reference sequence). V trimming: 4 bases; J trimming: 5 bases; junction bases outside the gene matches: 4. CDR3 DNA sequence: TGTGCCAGCAGCTCCGGGACAGATTATGGCTACACCTTC. Protein product: CASSSGTDYGYTF.

In the case of this clone: Within the sample, other DNA sequences also encode this same CDR3. The genes are TRBV7-2 and TRBJ1-1; D is uncertain. This CDR3 contains 13 residues. Between the trimmed V and J ends, which lost 3 bases and 0 bases, there was a span of 5 bases. Germline V gives CDR1 SGHTA, CDR2 FQGNSA. Here the CDR3 reads CASSFQVNTEAFF. The CDR3 DNA follows: TGTGCCAGCAGCTTCCAGGTGAACACTGAAGCTTTCTTT.

The chain links TRBV2 to TRBJ1-1, with D unclear. This CDR3 has 15 residues. Per germline, CDR1 SNHLY and CDR2 FYNNEI. V was clipped by 9 bases and J by 1 base, with 18 bases between them. The CDR3 is CASVGGILGNTEAFF. The CDR3 DNA sequence: TGTGCCAGTGTGGGAGGGATACTTGGGAACACTGAAGCTTTCTTT.

The count of this clone is one. The chain links TRBV9 to TRBJ2-3; a weak D match, TRBD1 (5 bases). The CDR3 totals 15 residues. CDR1 and CDR2 from the germline V gene are SGDLS and YYNGEE. Trimming cost V 1 base and J 2 bases, with 11 bases left between them. CDR3 residues: CASSVIGVPTDTQYF. The CDR3 coding sequence is TGTGCCAGCAGCGTAATAGGGGTCCCCACAGATACGCAGTATTTT.

The chain links TRBV10-1 to TRBJ1-2, with D unresolved. V shed 3 bases and J shed 3 bases, with 8 bases lying between them. The CDR3 is 13 residues long. CDR1 is WNHNN and CDR2 is SYGVQD in the germline V gene (reference sequence). The CDR3 sequence: CASSETEHYGYTF. DNA for the CDR3: TGCGCCAGCAGTGAAACGGAGCACTATGGCTACACCTTC.

V usage is TRBV6-5 and J usage is TRBJ1-3; D is unclear. Germline V lookup: CDR1 MNHEY, CDR2 SVGAGI. The CDR3 runs 15 residues. Deletions cut 0 bases from V and 0 bases from J, with 6 bases between. The CDR3 region is CASSYSSDSGNTIYF. In nucleotides, the CDR3 is TGTGCCAGCAGTTACTCGAGCGACTCTGGAAACACCATATATTTT.

The CDR3 loop is CASSQGVRGYSEQYF. CDR3 DNA: TGTGCCAGCAGCCAAGGGGTCAGGGGGTACAGCGAGCAGTACTTC. The chain uses TRBV3-1 (or the pseudogene TRBV3-2) and TRBJ2-7; the match to TRBD1 covers 7 bases. Trimming removed 1 base from V and 6 bases from J; junction bases left unmatched: 9. Germline CDR1 LGHDT, CDR2 YNNKEL (reference sequence). This CDR3 region has 15 residues.

CDR3: CASMSDRGYGYTF. As DNA, the CDR3 is TGTGCCAGCATGTCCGACAGGGGCTATGGCTACACCTTC. The chain links TRBV2 to TRBJ1-2, with 8 nucleotides matching TRBD1. The ends lost 7 bases at V and 4 bases at J; junction bases unmatched: 5. The CDR3 is 13 residues long. CDR1 is SNHLY, CDR2 FYNNEI, per germline.

V is TRBV9 and J is TRBJ1-2; weak D call: TRBD1 (6 bases). CDR3 length: 15 residues. V lost 6 bases, J lost 8 bases, and 23 bases lay in between. Per germline, CDR1 SGDLS and CDR2 YYNGEE. This chain's CDR3 is CASTTLSNRVGGYTF. The CDR3 DNA sequence: TGTGCCAGCACCACATTATCGAACAGGGTGGGAGGCTACACCTTC.

The chain has TRBV6-5 and TRBJ2-3; D may match TRBD1 or TRBD2 (6 bases each). Trimming cost V 6 bases and J 8 bases, with 9 bases left between them. Germline V lookup: CDR1 MNHEY, CDR2 SVGAGI. The CDR3 contains 11 residues. The CDR3 DNA reads as TGTGCCAGCAGGGAGGGGGTTACGCAGTATTTT. Its translation is CASREGVTQYF.

The chain links TRBV7-9 to TRBJ2-3; 8 bases are a match to TRBD2. Germline V gene data show CDR1 as SEHNR and CDR2 as FQNEAQ (reference sequence). CDR3 size: 16 residues. V was pared by 4 bases and J by 0 bases, with 6 bases of the junction left unmatched. CDR3 region: CASSSQLAGSTDTQYF. CDR3 nucleotides: TGTGCCAGCAGCTCCCAGTTAGCGGGAAGCACAGATACGCAGTATTTT.

The chain carries TRBV6-5 and TRBJ2-1; no reliable D call. V gave up 8 bases and J gave up 6 bases, with 14 bases separating them. This CDR3 is built from 13 residues. The germline CDR1 and CDR2 sequences are MNHEY and SVGAGI. The CDR3 loop is CASVRPGSNEQFF. For the CDR3, the DNA is TGTGCCAGCGTAAGGCCAGGATCCAATGAGCAGTTCTTC.

The rearrangement uses TRBV5-4 and TRBJ2-5, with 9 nucleotides matching TRBD1. Losses at the gene ends were 0 bases for V and 5 bases for J; bases not matched to a gene: 11. The CDR3 has 17 residues. Germline CDR1 and CDR2: SGHNT and YYREEE (reference sequence). CDR3 sequence (DNA): TGTGCCAGCAGCTTGGGAGCCGGGACAGGGAGCCCCGAGACCCAGTACTTC. It yields the protein CASSLGAGTGSPETQYF. Full variable domain (outside the CDR3, taken from reference TRBV5-4 and TRBJ2-5): ETGVTQSPTHLIKTRGQQVTLRCSSQSGHNTVSWYQQALGQGPQFIFQYYREEENGRGNFPPRFSGLQFPNYSSELNVNALELDDSALYLCASSLGAGTGSPETQYFGPGTRLLVL.

The V gene is TRBV28, the J gene TRBJ2-7, with TRBD1 matching 7 bases. This CDR3 comprises 15 residues. CDR1 MDHEN and CDR2 SYDVKM come from the germline V gene. The V segment lost 1 base and the J segment 2 bases; nucleotides outside the gene matches: 5. CDR3 nucleotides: TGTGCCAGCAGTTTATTTCCGGGACAGACCTACGAGCAGTACTTC. Its translation: CASSLFPGQTYEQYF. Filled out from reference TRBV28 and TRBJ2-7, the complete variable domain reads DVKVTQSSRYLVKRTGEKVFLECVQDMDHENMFWYRQDPGLGLRLIYFSYDVKMKEKGDIPEGYSVSREKKERFSLILESASTNQTSMYLCASSLFPGQTYEQYFGPGTRLTVT.

The chain joins TRBV20-1 to TRBJ1-1; 8 bases agree with TRBD1. After removal of 6 bases from V and 10 bases from J, the junction contained 7 bases not matched to a gene. Germline loops: CDR1 DFQATT, CDR2 SNEGSKA (reference sequence). The CDR3 covers 11 residues. The CDR3 spells CSAIIGTGAFF. Here the CDR3 DNA reads TGCAGTGCAATTATCGGGACAGGAGCTTTCTTT.

The chain combines TRBV5-1 with TRBJ2-5; 12 nucleotides agree with TRBD2. The CDR3 sequence is 15 residues long. The germline V gene has CDR1 SGHRS and CDR2 YFSETQ. The ends lost 4 bases at V and 2 bases at J; junction bases unmatched: 3. The CDR3 DNA follows: TGCGCCAGCAGCCGGACTAGCGGGGTTCAAGAGACCCAGTACTTC. It translates to CASSRTSGVQETQYF.

The chain combines TRBV5-1 with TRBJ1-2; the match to TRBD1 covers 7 bases. This CDR3 is 13 amino acids long. V dropped 3 bases and J dropped 6; count of bases not matched to a gene: 5. From germline, CDR1 is SGHRS and CDR2 YFSETQ. The CDR3 DNA reads TGCGCCAGCAGCTCACAGGGGTGGAATGGCTACACCTTC. Translation gives CASSSQGWNGYTF.

The genes are TRBV30 and TRBJ1-5; D is unclear. CDR1 is GTSNPN, CDR2 SVGIG, per germline (reference sequence). This CDR3 is built from 17 residues. Deletions cut 0 bases from V and 0 bases from J, with 15 bases between. CDR3 nucleotide sequence: TGTGCCTGGAGTGTACGAGGTGGAGCATATAGCAATCAGCCCCAGCATTTT. Translating gives CAWSVRGGAYSNQPQHF.

The chain uses TRBV29-1 and TRBJ2-5; perhaps TRBD1 as D (6 bases). Germline CDR1 and CDR2: SQVTM and ANQGSEA. Trimming cost V 6 bases and J 0 bases, with 17 bases left between them. The CDR3 contains 15 residues. Here the CDR3 DNA reads TGCAGCGTGTCCAAGTCAGGGGCGTACCAAGAGACCCAGTACTTC. Encoded protein: CSVSKSGAYQETQYF. Together with reference TRBV29-1 and TRBJ2-5, the CDR3 gives the full variable domain: SAVISQKPSRDICQRGTSLTIQCQVDSQVTMMFWYRQQPGQSLTLIATANQGSEATYESGFVIDKFPISRPNLTFSTLTVSNMSPEDSSIYLCSVSKSGAYQETQYFGPGTRLLVL.

The rearrangement links TRBV6-2 or TRBV6-3 to TRBJ2-7; 10 bases agree with TRBD2. Germline V gene data show CDR1 as MNHEY and CDR2 as SVGEGT. The CDR3 is 15 amino acids. V gave up 2 bases and J gave up 2 bases; unmatched junction bases: 3. The DNA for the CDR3 is TGTGCCAGCAGTTACCTGGGACTAGCGACCTACGAGCAGTACTTC. Its protein is CASSYLGLATYEQYF.

J is TRBJ1-2 and V is TRBV6-5, with TRBD1 identical over 8 bases. The J segment lost 10 bases and the V segment lost 4 bases, leaving 11 bases of the junction unmatched. The CDR3 covers 14 residues. Germline assignment: CDR1 MNHEY and CDR2 SVGAGI. CDR3 loop: CASSSDRAYGDYTF. CDR3 nucleotide sequence: TGTGCCAGCAGTTCGGACAGGGCCTATGGAGACTACACCTTC.

V is TRBV19 and J is TRBJ2-5; the D gene is possibly TRBD1 (6 bases). V shed 4 bases and J shed 1 base, with 13 bases lying between them. The CDR3 is 15 amino acids. Looked up from germline, CDR1 is LNHDA and CDR2 is SQIVND (reference sequence). The CDR3 sequence: CASSTDQTGQETQYF. CDR3 DNA: TGTGCCAGTAGTACAGACCAGACAGGCCAAGAGACCCAGTACTTC.

The chain uses TRBV30 and TRBJ2-3, with D perhaps TRBD2 (7 bases). Germline lookup yields CDR1 GTSNPN and CDR2 SVGIG (reference sequence). The CDR3 runs 14 residues. CDR3: CAGGGAVLTDTQYF. The DNA of the CDR3 is TGTGCGGGAGGGGGGGCTGTCCTAACAGATACGCAGTATTTT.